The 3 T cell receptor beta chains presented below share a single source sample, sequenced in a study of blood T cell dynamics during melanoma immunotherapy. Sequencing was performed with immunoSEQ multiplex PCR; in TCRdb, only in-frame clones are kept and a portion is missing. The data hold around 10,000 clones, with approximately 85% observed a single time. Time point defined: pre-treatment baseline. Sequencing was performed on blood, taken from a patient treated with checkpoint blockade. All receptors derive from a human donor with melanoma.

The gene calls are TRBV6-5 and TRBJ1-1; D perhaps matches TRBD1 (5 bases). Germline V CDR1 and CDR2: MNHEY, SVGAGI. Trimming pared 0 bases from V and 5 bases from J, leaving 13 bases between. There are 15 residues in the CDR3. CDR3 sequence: CASSYSGVGLTEAFF. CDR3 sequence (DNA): TGTGCCAGCAGTTACTCAGGGGTAGGCTTGACTGAAGCTTTCTTT.

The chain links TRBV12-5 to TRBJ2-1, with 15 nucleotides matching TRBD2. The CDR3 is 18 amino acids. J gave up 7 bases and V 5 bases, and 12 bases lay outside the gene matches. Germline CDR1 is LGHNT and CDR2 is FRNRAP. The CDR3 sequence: CASGPGLAGGLIGNEQFF. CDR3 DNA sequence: TGTGCTAGTGGTCCGGGACTAGCGGGGGGCCTCATTGGAAATGAGCAGTTCTTC.

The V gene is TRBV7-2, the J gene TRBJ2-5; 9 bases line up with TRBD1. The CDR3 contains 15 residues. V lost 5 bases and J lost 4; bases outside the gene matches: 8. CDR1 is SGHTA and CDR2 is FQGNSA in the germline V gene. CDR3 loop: CASSLNRGRGETQYF. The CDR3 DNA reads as TGTGCCAGCAGCCTCAACAGGGGGCGCGGAGAGACCCAGTACTTC.